Below, 14 T cell receptor beta chains from the same sample are listed, as sequenced in a study of human T cells and chemical hapten exposure. Each CDR3 protein gets one entry after TCRdb re-called the 5' RACE reads with MiXCR. Of tens of thousands of distinct CDR3 sequences in the sample, more than 7% are singletons; the top ten hold around 2.3%. Someone pulled total RNA out of unfractionated whole blood. All receptors derive from a male donor in good health.

The chain has TRBV7-8 and TRBJ1-6; a weak D match, TRBD1 (5 bases). The CDR3 spans 14 residues. V dropped 5 bases and J dropped 4 bases, with 9 bases sitting between them. Germline V gene lookup returns CDR1 SGHVS and CDR2 FQNEAQ. This chain's CDR3 is CASSRGGYNSPLHF. The CDR3 nucleotides read TGTGCCAGCAGCAGGGGCGGTTATAATTCACCCCTCCACTTT.

This sequence joins TRBV12-3 or TRBV12-4 and TRBJ2-7; D is possibly TRBD2 (5 bases). This CDR3 spans 12 amino acids. V lost 6 bases and J lost 8, with 14 bases in between. The CDR3 DNA reads TGTGCCAGCAGCCATCGGACTGCCCAGCAGTACTTC. This sequence encodes CASSHRTAQQYF.

V and J are TRBV7-9 and TRBJ2-3, with no clear D. Per the germline V gene, CDR1 is SEHNR and CDR2 is FQNEAQ (reference sequence). The CDR3 runs to 13 residues. The ends were cut back, 5 bases at V and 5 bases at J, with 11 bases in the middle. The CDR3 region has the DNA TGTGCCAGCAGCCCCTCCGAAAGAGATACGCAGTATTTT. Its protein product is CASSPSERDTQYF.

V and J are TRBV13 and TRBJ2-5, with D uncertain. V was trimmed by 4 bases and J by 5 bases, leaving 11 bases between them. The CDR3 is 13 residues long. The germline V gene encodes CDR1 PRHDT and CDR2 FYEKMQ (reference sequence). CDR3 in DNA: TGTGCCAGCAGCTCCGGGTCGATGGAGACCCAGTACTTC. This encodes CASSSGSMETQYF. The variable domain in full, with the rest retrieved from reference TRBV13 and TRBJ2-5, is AAGVIQSPRHLIKEKRETATLKCYPIPRHDTVYWYQQGPGQDPQFLISFYEKMQSDKGSIPDRFSAQQFSDYHSELNMSSLELGDSALYFCASSSGSMETQYFGPGTRLLVL.

A few counts support this clonotype. The CDR3 region is CASSGTPGFSYEQYF. As DNA, the CDR3 is TGCGCCAGCAGCGGGACCCCGGGATTCTCCTACGAGCAGTACTTC. The chain couples TRBV5-1 to TRBJ2-7; D tentatively fits TRBD1 or TRBD2 (5 bases each). Germline values: CDR1 SGHRS, CDR2 YFSETQ. The CDR3 length is 15 residues. V lost 4 bases and J 0 bases, leaving 14 bases between the germline ends. Looking up the rest from reference TRBV5-1 and TRBJ2-7 gives the full variable domain: KAGVTQTPRYLIKTRGQQVTLSCSPISGHRSVSWYQQTPGQGLQFLFEYFSETQRNKGNFPGRFSGRQFSNSRSEMNVSTLELGDSALYLCASSGTPGFSYEQYFGPGTRLTVT.

Only a few counts were recorded for this clonotype. This sequence joins TRBV18 and TRBJ1-1; 8 bases are a match to TRBD1. The germline V gene has CDR1 KGHSH and CDR2 LQKENI. The CDR3 covers 18 residues. J lost 0 bases, V lost 1 base, and 10 bases had no gene match. The CDR3 DNA is TGTGCCAGCTCACCACGGGCAGGGGGCGAAGGGATGAACACTGAAGCTTTCTTT. Its protein product is CASSPRAGGEGMNTEAFF.

This clonotype has ten or more counts. The chain combines TRBV7-2 with TRBJ2-1, with D perhaps given as TRBD1 or TRBD2 (6 bases each). Germline CDR1 and CDR2: SGHTA and FQGNSA. The CDR3 sequence is 19 residues long. Trimming removed 5 bases from V and 1 base from J, with 24 bases in between. The CDR3 nucleotides are TGTGCCAGCAGCCCGGGGGCGATAGGGCCTAAAAAGTCCTACAATGAGCAGTTCTTC. As protein: CASSPGAIGPKKSYNEQFF. The whole variable domain, filled in from reference TRBV7-2 and TRBJ2-1, reads GAGVSQSPSNKVTEKGKDVELRCDPISGHTALYWYRQSLGQGLEFLIYFQGNSAPDKSGLPSDRFSAERTGGSVSTLTIQRTQQEDSAVYLCASSPGAIGPKKSYNEQFFGPGTRLTVL.

The chain joins TRBV3-1 to TRBJ2-3, with 8 positions matching TRBD2. This CDR3 comprises 16 residues. Trimming removed 1 base from V and 3 bases from J; junction bases left unmatched: 6. Germline V gives CDR1 LGHDT, CDR2 YNNKEL (reference sequence). The DNA for the CDR3 is TGTGCCAGCAGCCAAGGGAGCGGGAGTCTTACAGATACGCAGTATTTT. Translation gives CASSQGSGSLTDTQYF.

This clonotype was seen only a few times. The V gene is TRBV4-1, the J gene TRBJ2-1; a weak D match, TRBD2 (6 bases). V was clipped by 1 base and J by 3 bases, with 10 bases between them. This CDR3 comprises 15 residues. Germline V CDR1 and CDR2: MGHRA, YSYEKL. CDR3 coding DNA: TGCGCCAGCAGCCAAGGGGGGACTGGCTACAATGAGCAGTTCTTC. Translating it yields CASSQGGTGYNEQFF.

This clonotype was detected ten times or more. V is TRBV4-1 and J is TRBJ1-6; D not certain. V shed 4 bases and J shed 5 bases, with 6 bases lying between them. The germline CDR1 and CDR2 sequences are MGHRA and YSYEKL. The CDR3 has 13 residues. The CDR3 DNA is TGCGCCAGCAGCCTCACGGATAATTCACCCCTCCACTTT. Translating it yields CASSLTDNSPLHF.

In its sample, this clonotype ranks as medium-sized. This chain links TRBV7-2 with TRBJ2-1; 7 bases map to TRBD2. The ends lost 1 base at V and 2 bases at J; junction bases unmatched: 5. The CDR3 loop spans 16 amino acids. CDR1 and CDR2 from the germline V gene are SGHTA and FQGNSA. The CDR3 reads CASSLVPGGPYNEQFF. For the CDR3, the DNA is TGTGCCAGCAGCTTAGTGCCGGGGGGTCCCTACAATGAGCAGTTCTTC.

This clonotype was observed a handful of times. V is TRBV19 and J is TRBJ2-3, with 8 positions matching TRBD2. CDR1 is LNHDA, CDR2 SQIVND, per germline (reference sequence). The CDR3 spans 17 residues. V gave up 3 bases and J gave up 2 bases; unmatched junction bases: 10. This chain's CDR3 is CASSIGGTSGSTDTQYF. CDR3 DNA sequence: TGTGCCAGTAGTATCGGAGGAACTAGCGGCTCCACAGATACGCAGTATTTT.

Many counts were recorded for this clonotype. The rearrangement joins TRBV20-1 to TRBJ2-7; 16 bases match TRBD2. The CDR3 has 17 residues. The V segment lost 5 bases and the J segment 0 bases; nucleotides outside the gene matches: 7. CDR1 and CDR2 (germline): DFQATT, SNEGSKA (reference sequence). Here the CDR3 DNA reads TGCAGTGCTGCCGGGACTAGCGGGAGGGCAAACTCCTACGAGCAGTACTTC. Protein sequence: CSAAGTSGRANSYEQYF.

This clonotype occurred a few times. V usage is TRBV7-9 and J usage is TRBJ2-5; D may be TRBD1 or TRBD2 (5 bases each). The V gene lost 4 bases and the J gene lost 4 bases, with 13 bases spanning the gap. Germline V gene lookup returns CDR1 SEHNR and CDR2 FQNEAQ (reference sequence). The CDR3 is 14 residues long. The CDR3 is CASSSRDAPETQYF. The CDR3 region has the DNA TGTGCCAGCAGCTCCCGGGACGCCCCAGAGACCCAGTACTTC.